This TCR beta chain was found in a study of shared clonotypes between healthy human individuals. As defined, naive CD8 cells were CD45RO-negative and positively selected for CCR7, with terminally differentiated effector memory CD45RA+ cells excluded. Regarding the study as a whole: Four donors shared roughly 5% of their naive CD4 clonotypes.

The protocol was immunoSEQ multiplex PCR, while the TCRdb copy is restricted to in-frame clones and leaves out a portion. The sample carries about 820,000 clones, roughly 92% recorded once. This clone occurred once. Its antigen is undetermined. Germline trimming cut 3 bases from V and 8 bases from J; bases unmatched to any gene: 11. Germline V gene lookup returns CDR1 MDHEN and CDR2 SYDVKM. There are 17 residues in the CDR3. The material sequenced was naive CD8+ T cells sorted from blood. The chain has TRBV28 and TRBJ2-3, with TRBD2 identical over 13 bases. The sequence came from a man younger than 45 in good health. The CDR3 DNA follows: TGTGCCAGCAGTTTCCCTACTAGCGGGAGGGCCGAGAGTACGCAGTATTTT. It encodes CASSFPTSGRAESTQYF. The full variable domain, with the rest looked up from reference TRBV28 and TRBJ2-3, is DVKVTQSSRYLVKRTGEKVFLECVQDMDHENMFWYRQDPGLGLRLIYFSYDVKMKEKGDIPEGYSVSREKKERFSLILESASTNQTSMYLCASSFPTSGRAESTQYFGPGTRLTVL.